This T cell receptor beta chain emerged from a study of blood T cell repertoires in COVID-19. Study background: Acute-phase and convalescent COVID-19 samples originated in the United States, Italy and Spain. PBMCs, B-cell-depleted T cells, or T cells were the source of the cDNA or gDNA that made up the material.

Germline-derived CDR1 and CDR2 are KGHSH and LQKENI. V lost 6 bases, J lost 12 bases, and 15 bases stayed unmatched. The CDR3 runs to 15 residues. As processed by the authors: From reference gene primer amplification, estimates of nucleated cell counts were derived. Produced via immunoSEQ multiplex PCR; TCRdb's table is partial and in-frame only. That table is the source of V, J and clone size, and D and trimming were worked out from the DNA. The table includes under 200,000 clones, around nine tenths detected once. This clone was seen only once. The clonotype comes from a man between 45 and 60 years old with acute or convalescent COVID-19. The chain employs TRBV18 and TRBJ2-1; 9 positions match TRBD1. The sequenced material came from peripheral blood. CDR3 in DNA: TGTGCCAGCTCGCTGATGCTACAGGGGGCTTTAGGGCAGTTCTTC. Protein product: CASSLMLQGALGQFF.